The rows below give T cell receptor beta chains drawn from one sample of a study of tissue T cells after allogeneic stem cell transplantation. Clones were sequenced by immunoSEQ multiplex PCR, and TCRdb holds only the in-frame ones, with some missing. In the table there are about 6,800 clones, about 50% of which are singletons. Sample: duodenum tissue, taken at autopsy. Receptors originate from a female donor of 60 years or more with lung cancer. The CDR3 runs from the conserved cysteine through the conserved F or W. D genes are given only for firm matches. Some rows have no size entry. The others give once, few or many, or a class for an expanded clone.

j_call d_call v_call clone_size cdr3_aa cdr3_nt
TRBJ1-1 - TRBV6-5 - CASNLSTEAFF TGTGCCAGCAACCTGAGCACTGAAGCTTTCTTT
TRBJ2-2 - TRBV5-6 - CASSRTRNTGELFF TGTGCCAGCAGCAGAACGAGGAACACCGGGGAGCTGTTTTTT
TRBJ2-3 - TRBV7-2 - CASSLGSARTDTQYF TGTGCCAGCAGCTTAGGGTCAGCACGCACAGATACGCAGTATTTT
TRBJ2-5 - TRBV30 - CAWSSPGRSQETQYF TGTGCCTGGAGTTCCCCCGGGAGAAGTCAAGAGACCCAGTACTTC
TRBJ2-7 - TRBV15 few CATSSGENAGHEQYF TGTGCCACCAGCAGTGGCGAAAACGCAGGGCACGAGCAGTACTTC
TRBJ1-5 TRBD1 TRBV2 large CASNPQGAGQPQHF TGTGCCAGCAACCCACAGGGGGCTGGTCAGCCCCAGCATTTT
TRBJ2-1 - TRBV27 - CASSFLDGIYNEQFF TGTGCCAGCAGTTTTTTGGACGGGATCTACAATGAGCAGTTCTTC
TRBJ2-1 TRBD2 TRBV7-9 - CASSRGLAGGSFF TGTGCCAGCAGCCGGGGACTAGCGGGGGGCTCGTTCTTC
TRBJ1-3 - TRBV19 few CASSNANTIYF TGTGCCAGTAGTAATGCAAACACCATATATTTT
TRBJ1-2 - TRBV6-1 - CASSEFDRNYGYTF TGTGCCAGCAGTGAGTTCGATCGTAACTATGGCTACACCTTC
TRBJ1-5 - TRBV18 - CASSQGSNQPQHF TGTGCCAGCTCTCAAGGAAGCAATCAGCCCCAGCATTTT
TRBJ2-1 TRBD2 TRBV24-1 medium-sized CATSDASGGAYNEQFF TGTGCCACCAGTGATGCGTCGGGGGGGGCGTACAATGAGCAGTTCTTC
TRBJ1-2 - TRBV3-1/TRBV3-2 - CASSQKGGNYGYTF TGTGCCAGCAGCCAAAAAGGGGGGAACTATGGCTACACCTTC
TRBJ2-1 TRBD2 TRBV18 few CASSPQSGGMGYEQFF TGTGCCAGCTCACCACAGAGCGGGGGAATGGGGTATGAGCAGTTCTTC
TRBJ2-2 - TRBV4-2 - CASSQDGAGRNTGELFF TGTGCCAGCAGCCAAGATGGGGCGGGCCGAAACACCGGGGAGCTGTTTTTT
TRBJ2-2 - TRBV6-6 - CASSYSRGVYTGELFF TGTGCCAGCAGTTACTCGCGGGGAGTGTACACCGGGGAGCTGTTTTTT
TRBJ2-4 TRBD1 TRBV7-8 few CASSMTGTESALAKNIQYF TGTGCCAGCAGCATGACCGGGACAGAAAGTGCCTTAGCCAAAAACATTCAGTACTTC
TRBJ2-5 - TRBV3-1/TRBV3-2 few CASSQGEDTNSRETQYF TGTGCCAGCAGCCAAGGCGAGGACACTAACTCCCGGGAGACCCAGTACTTC
TRBJ2-7 - TRBV7-9 - CASTGSAFYEQYF TGTGCCAGCACAGGGTCTGCTTTCTACGAGCAGTACTTC
TRBJ2-7 TRBD2 TRBV7-2 medium-sized CASSKLAGGTYEQYF TGTGCCAGCAGCAAACTAGCGGGAGGAACCTACGAGCAGTACTTC
TRBJ1-5 - TRBV21-1 few CASSITGGQPQHF TGTGCCAGCAGCATAACAGGGGGGCAGCCCCAGCATTTT
TRBJ1-1 - TRBV6-6 few CASSDRQEGNTEAFF TGTGCCAGCAGTGATCGACAGGAGGGGAACACTGAAGCTTTCTTT
TRBJ2-7 TRBD2 TRBV11-2 few CASRVVREGYEQYF TGTGCCAGCAGGGTGGTGCGGGAGGGCTACGAGCAGTACTTC
TRBJ2-1 TRBD1 TRBV11-3 medium-sized CASSLSGRTGWNEQFF TGTGCCAGCAGCTTATCAGGCCGGACAGGGTGGAATGAGCAGTTCTTC
TRBJ1-1 - TRBV5-4 few CASSRPLTGEAFF TGTGCCAGCAGCCGACCCCTAACAGGTGAAGCTTTCTTT
TRBJ2-5 TRBD1 TRBV5-4 - CASRGQGAGETQYF TGTGCCAGCAGAGGACAGGGGGCAGGAGAGACCCAGTACTTC
TRBJ1-1 - TRBV4-3 - CASSQDPFAGANTEAFF TGCGCCAGCAGCCAAGATCCTTTCGCGGGGGCGAACACTGAAGCTTTCTTT
TRBJ1-2 - TRBV3-1/TRBV3-2 medium-sized CASSQDSRSRGGYTF TGTGCCAGCAGCCAAGATTCTCGGAGTAGGGGTGGCTACACCTTC
TRBJ2-1 - TRBV5-6 few CASSLEAGRVYNEQFF TGTGCCAGCAGCTTGGAGGCGGGAAGAGTCTACAATGAGCAGTTCTTC
TRBJ1-1 TRBD1 TRBV2 medium-sized CASSVLTGTEAFF TGTGCCAGCAGTGTCCTGACAGGGACTGAAGCTTTCTTT
TRBJ2-1 TRBD2 TRBV24-1 - CATSGSGGNNEQFF TGTGCCACCAGTGGGTCGGGAGGGAATAATGAGCAGTTCTTC
TRBJ2-1 TRBD1 TRBV5-1 - CASSLKGASGSEQFF TGCGCCAGCAGCTTGAAGGGGGCCTCCGGTAGTGAGCAGTTCTTC
TRBJ2-7 TRBD2 TRBV2 - CASSEAGGTSGPSGYF TGTGCCAGCAGTGAAGCTGGGGGGACTAGCGGGCCAAGTGGATATTTC
TRBJ1-1 - TRBV7-8 - CASSLTGGTEAFF TGTGCCAGCAGCCTAACGGGGGGCACTGAAGCTTTCTTT
TRBJ2-3 - TRBV4-1 - CASSQDLGSPSGDTQYF TGCGCCAGCAGCCAAGATTTAGGCAGCCCTTCCGGAGATACGCAGTATTTT
TRBJ2-7 TRBD2 TRBV6-6 - CASSYSRLAETYEQYF TGTGCCAGCAGTTACTCCCGGCTAGCGGAAACCTACGAGCAGTACTTC
TRBJ2-5 TRBD1 TRBV5-4 - CASGWTGGETQYF TGTGCCAGCGGGTGGACAGGGGGAGAGACCCAGTACTTC
TRBJ2-1 TRBD2 TRBV29-1 - CSFLAGGTLLGQFF TGCAGCTTCCTCGCGGGGGGAACCCTCTTGGGGCAGTTCTTC
TRBJ2-5 - TRBV7-3 - CASSLSPSETQYF TGTGCCAGCAGCTTATCCCCTTCCGAGACCCAGTACTTC
TRBJ2-3 - TRBV7-3 - CASSPDGLMLGTDTQYF TGTGCCAGCAGCCCTGACGGACTAATGCTCGGCACAGATACGCAGTATTTT
TRBJ1-3 TRBD1 TRBV18 - CASSPDRISGNTIYF TGTGCCAGCTCACCGGACAGGATTTCTGGAAACACCATATATTTT
TRBJ1-2 TRBD1 TRBV4-3 few CASSQDPTGGPYGYTF TGCGCCAGCAGCCAAGATCCAACAGGGGGCCCCTATGGCTACACCTTC
TRBJ1-3 - TRBV11-2 few CASSLDYSGNTIYF TGTGCCAGCAGCTTGGATTACTCTGGAAACACCATATATTTT
TRBJ1-2 TRBD1 TRBV18 - CASSPGQLANYGYTF TGTGCCAGCTCACCGGGACAGTTAGCTAACTATGGCTACACCTTC